The following is a TCR beta chain sequence with its context. The length of the CDR3 is 13 residues. Germline lookup yields CDR1 SGHDN and CDR2 FVKESK. These data come from a study of shared clonotypes between healthy human individuals. Splitting of CD4+ cells produced CD45RA+ naive and CD45RA-negative memory subsets. Assay runs were performed at deep level. The assay was immunoSEQ multiplex PCR, and TCRdb's table has in-frame clones only and misses some. The table lists some 1 million clones, around 75% of them singletons. Sequencing was done on a sample of memory CD4+ T cells sorted from blood. Subset meaning: CD45RA-negative fraction. This TCR derives from a man younger than 30 in good health. This chain uses TRBV14 with TRBJ1-1, with TRBD1 matching 11 bases. CDR3 DNA: TGTGCTACGGCGGGACAGGGGGTCACTGAAGCTTTCTTT. It translates to CATAGQGVTEAFF.